This TCR beta chain was observed in a study of blood T cell repertoires in COVID-19. Study as a whole: Sources were T cells, B-cell-depleted T cells, or PBMCs; the material itself was cDNA or gDNA.

In the original processing: The authors estimated nucleated cell counts from reference gene primer amplification. Sequencing used immunoSEQ multiplex PCR; TCRdb keeps in-frame clones, though not all of them. That table furnishes V, J and clone size, whereas the DNA furnished D and trimming. The table lists under 350,000 clones, roughly 85% of them singletons. Germline assignment: CDR1 SGHRS and CDR2 YFSETQ. Trimming removed 1 base at V and 11 bases at J, with 19 bases between. The CDR3 is 16 residues long. The TCR was taken from a woman between 35 and 50 years old with acute COVID-19. What was sequenced was PBMCs or T cells enriched from blood (not recorded which). The V gene is TRBV5-1, the J gene TRBJ1-6; perhaps TRBD1 as D (6 bases). This chain's CDR3 is CASSLRGAGEGAPLHF. DNA for the CDR3: TGCGCCAGCAGCTTGAGAGGGGCAGGGGAAGGTGCACCCCTCCACTTT.